A single T cell receptor (beta chain) is shown here with its context. Its antigen remains unidentified. Other DNA sequences in the sample encode the same CDR3. These data come from a study of cytomegalovirus exposure and HLA in healthy donors. After removal of 1 base from V and 2 bases from J, the junction contained 2 bases not matched to a gene. Germline CDR1 and CDR2: MGHRA and YSYEKL. The CDR3 totals 14 residues. The PCR contained 60 Vbeta and 13 Jbeta primers. Produced via immunoSEQ multiplex PCR; TCRdb's table is partial and in-frame only. The sample yields about 180,000 clones, approximately 81% seen once. General observations from the study: In a later analysis, a genetic analysis reported fewer productive-TCR N-insertions in an Asian-associated ancestry cluster than the cohort average. Rarity characterized most TCR sequences, yet some public TCRs appeared in many donors.

The chain carries TRBV4-1 and TRBJ2-7; 7 bases align to TRBD1. Sequencing was done on a sample of PBMCs. The TCR originated in a female donor in good health and CMV-seronegative. The CDR3 loop is CASSQGQGTYEQYF. The CDR3 coding sequence is TGCGCCAGCAGCCAAGGACAGGGTACCTACGAGCAGTACTTC.